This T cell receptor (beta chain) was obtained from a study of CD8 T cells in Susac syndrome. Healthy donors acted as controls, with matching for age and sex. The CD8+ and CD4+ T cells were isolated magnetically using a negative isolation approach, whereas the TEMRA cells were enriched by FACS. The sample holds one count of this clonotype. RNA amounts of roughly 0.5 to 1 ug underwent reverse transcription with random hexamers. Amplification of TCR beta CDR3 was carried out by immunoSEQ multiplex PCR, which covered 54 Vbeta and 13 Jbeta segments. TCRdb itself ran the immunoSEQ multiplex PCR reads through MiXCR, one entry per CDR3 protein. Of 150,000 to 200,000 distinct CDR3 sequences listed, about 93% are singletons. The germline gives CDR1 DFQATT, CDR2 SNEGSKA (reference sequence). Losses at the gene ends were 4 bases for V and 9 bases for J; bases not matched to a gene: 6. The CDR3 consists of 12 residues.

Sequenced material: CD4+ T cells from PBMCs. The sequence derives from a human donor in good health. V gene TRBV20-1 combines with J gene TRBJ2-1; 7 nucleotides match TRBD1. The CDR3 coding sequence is TGCAGTGCTACTGACAGGGCTAGTGAGCAGTTCTTC. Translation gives CSATDRASEQFF.